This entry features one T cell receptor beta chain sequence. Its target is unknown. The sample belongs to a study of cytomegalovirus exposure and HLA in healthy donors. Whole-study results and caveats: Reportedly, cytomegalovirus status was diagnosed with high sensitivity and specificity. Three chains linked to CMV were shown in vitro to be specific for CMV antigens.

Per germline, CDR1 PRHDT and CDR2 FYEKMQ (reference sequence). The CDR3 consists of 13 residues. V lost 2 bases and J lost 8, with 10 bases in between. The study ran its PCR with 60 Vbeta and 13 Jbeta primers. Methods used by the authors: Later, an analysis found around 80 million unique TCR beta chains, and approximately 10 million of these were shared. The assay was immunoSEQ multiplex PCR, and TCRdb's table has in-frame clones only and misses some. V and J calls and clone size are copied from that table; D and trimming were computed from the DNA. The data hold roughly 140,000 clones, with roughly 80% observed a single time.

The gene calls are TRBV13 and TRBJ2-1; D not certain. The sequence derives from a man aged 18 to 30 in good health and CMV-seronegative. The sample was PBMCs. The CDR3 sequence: CASSLSAMDEQFF. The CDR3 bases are TGTGCCAGCAGCTTAAGTGCTATGGATGAGCAGTTCTTC.